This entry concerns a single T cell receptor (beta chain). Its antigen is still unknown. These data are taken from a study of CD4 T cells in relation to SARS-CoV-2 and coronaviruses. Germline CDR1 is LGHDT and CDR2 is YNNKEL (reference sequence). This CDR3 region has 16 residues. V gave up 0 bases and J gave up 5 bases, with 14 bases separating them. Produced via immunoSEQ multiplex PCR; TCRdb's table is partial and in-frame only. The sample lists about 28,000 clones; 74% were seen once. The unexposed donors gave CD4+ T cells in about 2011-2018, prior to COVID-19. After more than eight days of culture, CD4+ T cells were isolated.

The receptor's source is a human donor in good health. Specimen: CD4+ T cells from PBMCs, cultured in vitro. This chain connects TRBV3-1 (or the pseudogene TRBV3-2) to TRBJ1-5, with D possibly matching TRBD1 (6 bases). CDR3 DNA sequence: TGTGCCAGCAGCCAAGATAGGCCAGGGGAGGATCAGCCCCAGCATTTT. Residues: CASSQDRPGEDQPQHF.